A single sample gave rise to the 21 T cell receptor beta chains below, sequenced in a study of blood T cell repertoires in COVID-19. The assay was immunoSEQ multiplex PCR, and TCRdb's table has in-frame clones only and misses some. The data contain roughly 50,000 clones, 70% to 90% of them seen just once; the ten biggest clones take up roughly a fifth. Sequenced sample: peripheral blood. These receptor sequences come from a human donor in a cohort sampled during active COVID-19.

The chain uses TRBV10-3 and TRBJ1-1, with D possibly matching TRBD1 (6 bases). Germline V gene sequence: CDR1 ENHRY, CDR2 SYGVKD. The CDR3 contains 14 residues. Trimming shortened V by 6 bases and J by 0 bases, and 11 bases separated the two germline ends. The CDR3 loop is CAISVDSVNTEAFF. CDR3 nucleotide sequence: TGTGCCATCAGCGTGGACAGCGTGAACACTGAAGCTTTCTTT.

To note about this clone: As the CDR3 is not closed by the conserved phenylalanine or tryptophan, this likely results from a read error. The DNA is left out, because the CDR3 cannot be placed on it with certainty; the CDR3 is given as TCRdb lists it. The chain employs TRBV27 and TRBJ1-1; TRBD1 is the table's D call, not checked against the DNA. CDR1 and CDR2 (germline): MNHEY, SMNVEV (reference sequence). The CDR3 spans 10 amino acids, including both terminal residues. The CDR3 sequence is CASSLLGPVI.

The gene calls are TRBV7-2 and TRBJ2-5; TRBD1 agrees at 7 bases. V dropped 5 bases and J dropped 4; count of bases not matched to a gene: 7. The germline V gene encodes CDR1 SGHTA and CDR2 FQGNSA. The CDR3 extends over 14 amino acids. CDR3 in amino acids: CASSLSTGTETQYF. CDR3 in DNA: TGTGCCAGCAGCCTGTCGACAGGGACAGAGACCCAGTACTTC.

The V and J genes are TRBV7-6 and TRBJ2-1; 11 bases fit TRBD1. From germline, CDR1 is SGHVS and CDR2 FNYEAQ. Trimming at V came to 5 bases and at J to 3 bases, leaving 3 bases not matched to a gene. The CDR3 extends over 15 amino acids. DNA of the CDR3: TGTGCCAGCAGCCGGACAGGGGGCTTCTACAATGAGCAGTTCTTC. It specifies CASSRTGGFYNEQFF.

The chain employs TRBV18 and TRBJ2-2; D unclear. V lost 0 bases and J lost 1, with 3 bases in between. This CDR3 is 14 amino acids long. Germline lookup yields CDR1 KGHSH and CDR2 LQKENI. The CDR3 loop is CASSPPLNTGELFF. CDR3 coding DNA: TGTGCCAGCTCACCACCTCTGAACACCGGGGAGCTGTTTTTT.

The V and J genes are TRBV4-3 and TRBJ2-1; D uncertain. This CDR3 is 13 amino acids long. V lost 0 bases, J lost 6 bases, and 6 bases lay in between. Germline V gives CDR1 LGHNA, CDR2 YSLEER. The CDR3 DNA is TGCGCCAGCAGCCAAGAATTATCCAATGAGCAGTTCTTC. This sequence encodes CASSQELSNEQFF.

The V and J genes are TRBV3-1 (or the pseudogene TRBV3-2) and TRBJ2-5; TRBD1 might be the D (5 bases). Germline V lookup: CDR1 LGHDT, CDR2 YNNKEL (reference sequence). CDR3 length: 15 amino acids. Trimming shortened V by 0 bases and J by 4 bases, and 12 bases separated the two germline ends. For the CDR3, the DNA is TGTGCCAGCAGCCAAGAGGCTTCAGGGCGAGAGACCCAGTACTTC. This sequence encodes CASSQEASGRETQYF.

The CDR3 DNA sequence: TGCAGTGCTGATCCTCCGGGTGGCTACACCTTC. It translates to CSADPPGGYTF. This rearrangement joins TRBV20-1 to TRBJ1-2, with D uncertain. The length of the CDR3 is 11 residues. Germline lookup yields CDR1 DFQATT and CDR2 SNEGSKA (reference sequence). V lost 5 bases and J lost 7, with 11 bases in between.

The chain joins TRBV11-2 to TRBJ1-2; 8 bases fit TRBD1. Germline V gene sequence: CDR1 SGHAT, CDR2 FQNNGV. J gave up 7 bases and V 5 bases, and 9 bases lay outside the gene matches. The CDR3 has 14 residues. As DNA, the CDR3 is TGTGCCAGCAGCGCTCAATCAGGGGGCAGTGGCTACACCTTC. It translates to CASSAQSGGSGYTF.

This chain joins TRBV3-1 (or the pseudogene TRBV3-2) and TRBJ1-2; 9 bases match TRBD1. The CDR3 is 14 residues long. Germline CDR1 is LGHDT and CDR2 is YNNKEL (reference sequence). The V and J ends lost 4 bases and 6 bases, in that order; junction bases with no gene match: 6. CDR3 loop: CASSLGQGWDGYTF. CDR3 nucleotide sequence: TGTGCCAGCAGCCTTGGACAGGGGTGGGATGGCTACACCTTC.

The chain is built from TRBV30 and TRBJ1-4; a weak D match, TRBD1 (6 bases). Germline V lookup: CDR1 GTSNPN, CDR2 SVGIG (reference sequence). The V gene lost 3 bases and the J gene lost 5 bases, with 13 bases spanning the gap. This CDR3 comprises 14 residues. The CDR3 DNA reads as TGTGCCTGGAGGAGGACAGCTGAGAATGAAAAACTGTTTTTT. This gives the protein CAWRRTAENEKLFF.

This rearrangement joins TRBV5-5 to TRBJ2-5; TRBD1 agrees at 8 bases. CDR1 SGHKS and CDR2 YYEKEE come from the germline V gene (reference sequence). Trimming at V came to 4 bases and at J to 5 bases, leaving 7 bases not matched to a gene. The CDR3 totals 14 residues. CDR3 in DNA: TGTGCCAGCAGCGACAGGGGTCTGGGGGAGACCCAGTACTTC. Translated, it gives CASSDRGLGETQYF.

This chain links TRBV19 with TRBJ2-3; D unclear. The CDR3 runs to 18 residues. V was trimmed by 4 bases and J by 3 bases, leaving 23 bases between them. In germline, CDR1 is LNHDA, CDR2 SQIVND (reference sequence). The CDR3 nucleotides are TGTGCCAGTAGTACAAACAGTGGTCCCACCCAACGGACAGATACGCAGTATTTT. Translated, it gives CASSTNSGPTQRTDTQYF. The full variable domain, in which reference TRBV19 and TRBJ2-3 provide the parts outside the CDR3, is DGGITQSPKYLFRKEGQNVTLSCEQNLNHDAMYWYRQDPGQGLRLIYYSQIVNDFQKGDIAEGYSVSREKKESFPLTVTSAQKNPTAFYLCASSTNSGPTQRTDTQYFGPGTRLTVL.

This clone has a single count. The genes are TRBV11-3 and TRBJ2-2; D not certain. Trimming pared 1 base from V and 6 bases from J, leaving 12 bases between. The CDR3 is 15 amino acids. Germline-derived CDR1 and CDR2 are SGHNT and YENEEA. CDR3 coding DNA: TGTGCCAGCAGCTTAGCCCACATGAGCGCCGGGGAGCTGTTTTTT. It codes for CASSLAHMSAGELFF.

This clone has more than one count but fewer than ten. The CDR3 reads CASTVPGLAGGPSTDTQYF. Here the CDR3 DNA reads TGTGCCAGTACGGTGCCGGGACTAGCGGGGGGACCAAGCACAGATACGCAGTATTTT. The rearrangement joins TRBV19 to TRBJ2-3; TRBD2 matches 15 bases. Germline-derived CDR1 and CDR2 are LNHDA and SQIVND (reference sequence). This CDR3 is built from 19 residues. V gave up 7 bases and J gave up 0 bases; unmatched junction bases: 11.

V gene TRBV30 combines with J gene TRBJ1-2; 7 bases agree with TRBD1. CDR3 length equals 11 residues. Trimming removed 5 bases from V and 6 bases from J; junction bases left unmatched: 3. Germline V gene lookup returns CDR1 GTSNPN and CDR2 SVGIG (reference sequence). The CDR3 loop is CAWDTGDGYTF. CDR3 DNA: TGTGCCTGGGATACAGGGGATGGCTACACCTTC.

The rearrangement joins TRBV19 to TRBJ2-7; the match to TRBD2 covers 9 bases. Trimming took 10 bases from V and 7 from J; bases not matched to a gene: 11. There are 13 residues in the CDR3. Germline V gene lookup returns CDR1 LNHDA and CDR2 SQIVND (reference sequence). The CDR3 spells CATATSGPGEQYF. CDR3 in DNA: TGTGCCACCGCGACTAGCGGTCCGGGGGAGCAGTACTTC. The complete variable domain, with remaining parts taken from reference TRBV19 and TRBJ2-7, reads DGGITQSPKYLFRKEGQNVTLSCEQNLNHDAMYWYRQDPGQGLRLIYYSQIVNDFQKGDIAEGYSVSREKKESFPLTVTSAQKNPTAFYLCATATSGPGEQYFGPGTRLTVT.

This clone has at least ten counts. Its ends do not fully match the called genes, so a read error is possible. This rearrangement joins TRBV5-8 to TRBJ2-2; D might be TRBD2 (5 bases). Per germline, CDR1 SGHTS and CDR2 YDEGEE. The CDR3 sequence is 14 residues long. For the CDR3, the DNA is TGTGCCAGCAGCTTGCGAGGGAACGCCGGGGAGCTGTTTTTT. This sequence encodes CASSLRGNAGELFF.

The J gene is TRBJ1-1, the V gene TRBV7-8; TRBD1 matches at 7 bases. This CDR3 contains 13 residues. Per the germline V gene, CDR1 is SGHVS and CDR2 is FQNEAQ. With V trimmed by 5 bases and J by 5 bases, 5 bases remained unmatched. The CDR3 DNA sequence: TGTGCCAGCAGCCTCCAGGGGGGTACTGAAGCTTTCTTT. This codes for CASSLQGGTEAFF. Combining the CDR3 with reference TRBV7-8 and TRBJ1-1 gives the whole variable domain GAGVSQSPRYKVAKRGQDVALRCDPISGHVSLFWYQQALGQGPEFLTYFQNEAQLDKSGLPSDRFFAERPEGSVSTLKIQRTQQEDSAVYLCASSLQGGTEAFFGQGTRLTVV.

V gene TRBV30 combines with J gene TRBJ1-4; a possible D gene is TRBD1 (6 bases). The CDR3 extends over 14 amino acids. The germline V gene encodes CDR1 GTSNPN and CDR2 SVGIG (reference sequence). Between the trimmed V and J ends, which lost 0 bases and 4 bases, there was a span of 9 bases. The CDR3 here is CAWSVGGYNEKLFF. Here the CDR3 DNA reads TGTGCCTGGAGTGTAGGGGGATATAATGAAAAACTGTTTTTT.

V usage is TRBV27 and J usage is TRBJ2-7, with D possibly being TRBD2 (6 bases). The CDR3 is made up of 13 amino acids. V shed 6 bases and J shed 5 bases, with 14 bases lying between them. CDR1 and CDR2 (germline): MNHEY, SMNVEV (reference sequence). CDR3 bases: TGTGCCAGCAGCAATCTTGGAGGGGACGAGCAGTACTTC. It codes for CASSNLGGDEQYF.